This T cell receptor (beta chain) was captured in a study of CD8 T cells in Susac syndrome (dated by TCRdb to about 2019). With respect to the entire study: Of the Susac syndrome patients who were sequenced, more than 5 had clinically active disease and eight were in clinical remission. Susac syndrome patients were therapy-naive, on corticosteroids (some also receiving IVIg), or on IVIg alone at blood withdrawal. Whether CD8+ T cell activation and differentiation in Susac syndrome was antigen driven was tested using repertoire sequencing.

RNA was extracted with the RNeasy kit and roughly 0.45 to 1 ug was reverse transcribed using random hexamers. TCR beta CDR3 regions were amplified with the immunoSEQ multiplex PCR assay covering 54 Vbeta and 13 Jbeta segments. To correct PCR amplification bias, a synthetic template baseline was used for both primer optimization and computational correction. In the source study's methods: Only productive sequences were kept, with reads annotated to V, D and J genes according to IMGT and analyzed in immunoSEQ Analyzer. To calculate clonality, Shannon entropy was normalized by log2 of the number of productive unique sequences and then subtracted from one. For each patient and control, public and private clones were evaluated within the 100 most prevalent clones. Susac-specific clones were defined as absent from healthy and MS cohorts, over a thousand published viral clones and other ImmuneACCESS disease sequences. TCRdb reprocessed the public reads (quality trimming at Q25 with fastp, clone calling with MiXCR) and kept in-frame beta chains. Every distinct CDR3 protein forms one entry, paired with its most common genes and DNA. The V and J calls and clone size are TCRdb's, not the authors'. The sample table holds about 240,000 distinct CDR3 sequences, of which approximately 95% were seen once. In total, the top ten clones hold around 0.1% of the sample.

High-throughput TCR beta sequencing profiled peripheral blood CD8+ and CD4+ T cells from healthy donors, Susac syndrome patients and multiple sclerosis patients. Recently defined diagnostic criteria for definite or probable disease were met by the Susac syndrome patients. CD8+ TEMRA cells were enriched by FACS, while bulk CD8+ and CD4+ T cells were purified by magnetic negative isolation. Blood was collected in EDTA tubes and processed within 24 hours, with PBMCs isolated through density gradient centrifugation. PBMCs intended for TCR sequencing were cryopreserved in liquid nitrogen and were subsequently thawed in a 37 degrees C water bath. The sorted or isolated CD4+, CD8+ and CD8+ TEMRA cells had a purity of 90% or higher. What the research found in general, with its limitations: The study acknowledged that relatively few individuals were included in the TCR sequencing and HLA analysis. In patients with Susac syndrome, the CD4+ T cell repertoire showed no detectable clonal expansion.

Turning to this clonotype: No cognate antigen has been identified for it. Per-nucleotide qualities are absent, and no much larger clonotype sits a single base away.

Including cysteine and phenylalanine, the CDR3 has 13 amino acids. This entry keeps only the CDR3 DNA: 39 bases, framed from base 1. As encoded in the germline V gene, CDR1 is MRHNA while CDR2 is SNTAGT. V was cut back by 4 bases and J by 3 bases, leaving a gap of 7 bases between them. The chain is encoded by TRBV6-4 joined to TRBJ1-5, with the D gene not confidently named. The sequence came from a human donor with Susac syndrome. Sequencing was done on a sample of CD4+ T cells from PBMCs. The DNA sequence is given as TGTGCCAGCAGTGGGCAGATCAATCAGCCCCAGCATTTT. This codes for CASSGQINQPQHF.